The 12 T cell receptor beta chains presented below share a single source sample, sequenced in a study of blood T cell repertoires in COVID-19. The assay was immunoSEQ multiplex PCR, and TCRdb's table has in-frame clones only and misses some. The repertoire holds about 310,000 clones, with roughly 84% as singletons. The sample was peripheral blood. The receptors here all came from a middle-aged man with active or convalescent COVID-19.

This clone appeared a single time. CDR3 residues: CASSEQGIQETQYF. The CDR3, as DNA: TGTGCCAGCAGTGAGCAGGGTATCCAAGAGACCCAGTACTTC. The V and J genes are TRBV6-1 and TRBJ2-5, with D possibly being TRBD1 (5 bases). The V end was cut by 3 bases, the J end by 1 base, with 9 bases between. Germline V CDR1 and CDR2: MNHNS, SASEGT. The CDR3 is 14 residues long.

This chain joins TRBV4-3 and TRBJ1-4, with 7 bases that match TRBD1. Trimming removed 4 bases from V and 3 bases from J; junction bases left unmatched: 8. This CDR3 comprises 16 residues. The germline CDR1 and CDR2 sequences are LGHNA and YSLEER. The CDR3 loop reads CASSPSFRGANEKLFF. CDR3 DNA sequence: TGCGCCAGCAGCCCATCGTTCAGGGGGGCTAATGAAAAACTGTTTTTT.

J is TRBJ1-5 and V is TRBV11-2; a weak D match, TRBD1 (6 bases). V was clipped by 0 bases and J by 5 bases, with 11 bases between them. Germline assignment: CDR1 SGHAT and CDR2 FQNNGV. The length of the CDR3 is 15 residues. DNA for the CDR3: TGTGCCAGCAGCTTAGACAGGGGAGGGTATCAGCCCCAGCATTTT. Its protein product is CASSLDRGGYQPQHF.

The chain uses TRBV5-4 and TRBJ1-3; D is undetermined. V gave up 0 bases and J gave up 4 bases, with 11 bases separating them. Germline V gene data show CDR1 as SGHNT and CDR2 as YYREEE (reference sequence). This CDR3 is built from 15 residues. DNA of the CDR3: TGTGCCAGCAGCTTGGGCGTAGCGACAGGAAACACCATATATTTT. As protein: CASSLGVATGNTIYF.

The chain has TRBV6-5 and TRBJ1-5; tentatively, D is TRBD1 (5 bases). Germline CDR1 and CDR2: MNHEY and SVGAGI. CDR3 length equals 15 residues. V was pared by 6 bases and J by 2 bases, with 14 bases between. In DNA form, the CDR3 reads TGTGCCAGCAGATACAGCTGGGGCGGCAATCAGCCCCAGCATTTT. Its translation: CASRYSWGGNQPQHF.

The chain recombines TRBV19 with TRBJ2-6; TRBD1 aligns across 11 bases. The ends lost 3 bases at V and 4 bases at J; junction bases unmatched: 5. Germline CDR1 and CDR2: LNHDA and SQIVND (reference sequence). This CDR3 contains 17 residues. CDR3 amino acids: CASSIGQGASGANVLTF. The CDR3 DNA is TGTGCCAGTAGTATCGGACAGGGGGCGTCCGGGGCCAACGTCCTGACTTTC.

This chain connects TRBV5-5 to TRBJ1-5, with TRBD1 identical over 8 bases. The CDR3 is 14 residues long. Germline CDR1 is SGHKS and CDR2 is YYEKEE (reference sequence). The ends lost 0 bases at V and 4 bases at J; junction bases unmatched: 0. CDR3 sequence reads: CASSLDRGNQPQHF. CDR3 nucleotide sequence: TGTGCCAGCAGCTTGGACAGGGGGAATCAGCCCCAGCATTTT.

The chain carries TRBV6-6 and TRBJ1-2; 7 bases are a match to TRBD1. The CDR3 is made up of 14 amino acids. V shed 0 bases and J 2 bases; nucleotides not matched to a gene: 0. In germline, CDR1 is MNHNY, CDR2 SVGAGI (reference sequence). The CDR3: CASSYSTGNYGYTF. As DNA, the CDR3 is TGTGCCAGCAGTTACTCGACAGGGAACTATGGCTACACCTTC.

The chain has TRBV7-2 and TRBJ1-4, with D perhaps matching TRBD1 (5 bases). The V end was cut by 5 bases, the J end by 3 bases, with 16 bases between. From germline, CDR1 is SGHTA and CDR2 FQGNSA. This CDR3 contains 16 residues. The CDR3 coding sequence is TGTGCCAGCAGCCCGCGGGGGGGAAGGGCTAATGAAAAACTGTTTTTT. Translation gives CASSPRGGRANEKLFF.

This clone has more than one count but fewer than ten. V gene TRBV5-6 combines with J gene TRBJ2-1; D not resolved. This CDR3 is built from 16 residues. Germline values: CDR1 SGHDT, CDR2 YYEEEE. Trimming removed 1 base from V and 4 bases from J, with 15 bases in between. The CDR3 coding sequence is TGTGCCAGCAGCTTGACAGCCCCCCTCCTGTACAATGAGCAGTTCTTC. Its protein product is CASSLTAPLLYNEQFF.

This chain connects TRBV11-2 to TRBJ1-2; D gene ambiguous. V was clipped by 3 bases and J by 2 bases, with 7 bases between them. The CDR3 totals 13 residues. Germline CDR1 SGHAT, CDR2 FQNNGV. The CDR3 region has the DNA TGTGCCAGCAGCTTCACCCAGAACTATGGCTACACCTTC. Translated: CASSFTQNYGYTF.

DNA for the CDR3: TGTGCCAGCAGTTACTCAGGACTAGCGGGGGGCCTACATTACAATGAGCAGTTCTTC. It codes for CASSYSGLAGGLHYNEQFF. The chain has TRBV6-2 or TRBV6-3 and TRBJ2-1, with 14 bases fitting TRBD2. The CDR3 has 19 amino acids. V trimming: 0 bases; J trimming: 4 bases; junction bases outside the gene matches: 8. Germline V gives CDR1 MNHEY, CDR2 SVGEGT.